The rows below give T cell receptor beta chains drawn from one sample of a study of Graves' ophthalmopathy and Graves' hyperthyroidism. A single record per CDR3 protein comes from TCRdb applying MiXCR to the multiplex PCR reads. Among a few hundred thousand distinct CDR3 sequences, around 20% were seen once, and the ten largest hold more than 2.5%. The sequenced sample was peripheral blood. Every receptor here comes from a young woman with stable Graves' hyperthyroidism. CDR3s include the opening cysteine and the closing phenylalanine or tryptophan. The D gene is left open where the match is weak. For some rows the clone size is stated as once, few or many, or as a class when expanded; others skip it.

D gene | clone size | J gene | V gene | CDR3 DNA | CDR3 protein
TRBD1 | few | TRBJ1-1 | TRBV4-1 | TGCGCCAGCAGAAACGGCAGGGTGGGACAGGGAGGCATGAACACTGAAGCTTTCTTT | CASRNGRVGQGGMNTEAFF
. | many | TRBJ1-1 | TRBV5-1 | TGCGCCAGCAGCTTGTCCCCCGGGTCGAACACTGAAGCTTTCTTT | CASSLSPGSNTEAFF
. | . | TRBJ2-7 | TRBV11-2 | TGTGCCAGCAGCTTAGAAGACGGAACCTACGAGCAGTACTTC | CASSLEDGTYEQYF
. | many | TRBJ1-2 | TRBV28 | TGTGCCAGCAGGACGACCCCGACAGGACAGCATGGCTACACCTTC | CASRTTPTGQHGYTF
TRBD1 | many | TRBJ2-4 | TRBV2 | TGTGCCAGCATAACCGGGACAGGGGGGCACATTCAGTACTTC | CASITGTGGHIQYF
. | many | TRBJ2-7 | TRBV6-1 | TGTGCCAGCAGTTATAGCGGTTCTTACTCCTACGAGCAGTACTTC | CASSYSGSYSYEQYF
TRBD1 | many | TRBJ2-3 | TRBV6-4 | TGTGCCAGCAGCAGGGACAGGAACTCTGATACGCAGTATTTT | CASSRDRNSDTQYF
. | . | TRBJ1-1 | TRBV15 | TGTGCCACCAGCAGAGCTGCCGGTTACACTGAAGCTTTCTTT | CATSRAAGYTEAFF
. | . | TRBJ1-5 | TRBV30 | TGTGCCTGGAGTGCTCGACGGGGGGAAGGTAGCAATCAGCCCCAGCATTTT | CAWSARRGEGSNQPQHF
. | many | TRBJ1-2 | TRBV6-1 | TGTGCCAGCAGTGTATACAGGGACTTGGGCTACACCTTC | CASSVYRDLGYTF
. | many | TRBJ2-7 | TRBV7-8 | TGTGCCAGCAGCTTATTTGTTGAGCAGTACTTC | CASSLFVEQYF
TRBD1 | . | TRBJ1-1 | TRBV20-1 | TGCAGTGCTAGAGACCTACAGGGGGAAGGGACTGAAGCTTTCTTT | CSARDLQGEGTEAFF
. | . | TRBJ1-3 | TRBV11-1 | TGTGCCAGCAGTTTAGCCGAGGGGGGGCTTGGAAACACCATATATTTT | CASSLAEGGLGNTIYF
TRBD1 | . | TRBJ1-2 | TRBV6-5 | TGTGCCAGCAGTTACGACAGGGGGCAGGGCTACACCTTC | CASSYDRGQGYTF
. | few | TRBJ1-2 | TRBV5-1 | TGCGCCAGTAGCAATCCAGGGGAGGATGGCTACACCTTC | CASSNPGEDGYTF
. | few | TRBJ2-7 | TRBV12-3/TRBV12-4 | TGTGCCAGCAGGGGGATGGCCGTTCCCTCCTACGAGCAGTACTTC | CASRGMAVPSYEQYF